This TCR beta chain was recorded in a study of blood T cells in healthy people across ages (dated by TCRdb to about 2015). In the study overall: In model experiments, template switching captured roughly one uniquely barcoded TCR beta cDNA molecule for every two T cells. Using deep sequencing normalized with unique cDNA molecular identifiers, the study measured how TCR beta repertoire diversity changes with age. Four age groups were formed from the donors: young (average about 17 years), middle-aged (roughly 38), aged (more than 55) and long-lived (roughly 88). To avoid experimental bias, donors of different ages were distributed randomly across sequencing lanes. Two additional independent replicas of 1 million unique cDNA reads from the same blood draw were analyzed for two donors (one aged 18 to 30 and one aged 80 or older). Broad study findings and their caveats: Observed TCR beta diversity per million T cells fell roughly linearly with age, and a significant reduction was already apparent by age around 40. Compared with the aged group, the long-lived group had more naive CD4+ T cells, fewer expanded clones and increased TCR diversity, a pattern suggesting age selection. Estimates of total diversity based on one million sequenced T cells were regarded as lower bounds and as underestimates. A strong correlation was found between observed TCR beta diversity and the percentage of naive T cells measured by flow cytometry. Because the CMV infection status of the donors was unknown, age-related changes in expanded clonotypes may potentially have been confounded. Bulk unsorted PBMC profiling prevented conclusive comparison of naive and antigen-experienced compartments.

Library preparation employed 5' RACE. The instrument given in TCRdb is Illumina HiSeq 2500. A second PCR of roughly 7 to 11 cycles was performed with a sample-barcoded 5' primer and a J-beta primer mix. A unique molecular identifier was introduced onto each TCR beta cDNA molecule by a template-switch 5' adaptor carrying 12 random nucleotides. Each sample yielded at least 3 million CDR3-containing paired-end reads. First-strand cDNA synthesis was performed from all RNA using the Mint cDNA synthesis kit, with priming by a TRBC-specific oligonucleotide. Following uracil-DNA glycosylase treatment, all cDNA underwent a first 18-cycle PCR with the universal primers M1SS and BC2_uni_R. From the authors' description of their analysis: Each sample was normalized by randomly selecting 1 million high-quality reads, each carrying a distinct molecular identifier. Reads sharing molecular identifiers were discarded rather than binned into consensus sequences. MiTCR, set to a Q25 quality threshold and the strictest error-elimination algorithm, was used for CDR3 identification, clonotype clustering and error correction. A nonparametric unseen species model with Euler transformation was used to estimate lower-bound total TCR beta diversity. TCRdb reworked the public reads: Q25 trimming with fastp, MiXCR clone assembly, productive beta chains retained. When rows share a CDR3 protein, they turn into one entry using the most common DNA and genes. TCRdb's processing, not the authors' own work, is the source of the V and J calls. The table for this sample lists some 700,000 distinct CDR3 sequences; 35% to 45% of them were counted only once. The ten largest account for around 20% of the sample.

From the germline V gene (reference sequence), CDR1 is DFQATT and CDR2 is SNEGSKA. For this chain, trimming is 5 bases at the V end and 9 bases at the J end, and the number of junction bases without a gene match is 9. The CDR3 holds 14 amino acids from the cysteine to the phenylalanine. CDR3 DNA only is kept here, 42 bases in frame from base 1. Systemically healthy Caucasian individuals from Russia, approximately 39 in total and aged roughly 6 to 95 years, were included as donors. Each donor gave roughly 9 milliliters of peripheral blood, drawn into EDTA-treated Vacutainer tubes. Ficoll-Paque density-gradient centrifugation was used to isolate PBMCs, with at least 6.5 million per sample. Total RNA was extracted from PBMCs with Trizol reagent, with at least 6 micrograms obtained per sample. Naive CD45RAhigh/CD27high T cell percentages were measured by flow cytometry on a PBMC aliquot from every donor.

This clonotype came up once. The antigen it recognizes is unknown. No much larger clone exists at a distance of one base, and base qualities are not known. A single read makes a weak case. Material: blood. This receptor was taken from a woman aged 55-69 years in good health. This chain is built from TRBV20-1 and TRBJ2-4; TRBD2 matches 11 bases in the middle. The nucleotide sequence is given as TGCAGTGCTTTCGCGACTAGCGGGGCCGGCATTCAGTACTTC. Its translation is CSAFATSGAGIQYF.